A single sample is the source of the 15 T cell receptor beta chains below, sequenced in a study of graft-versus-host responses after intestinal transplantation (dated by TCRdb to the early 2020s). Receptor amplification or capture employed the immunoSEQ multiplex PCR assay. TCRdb obtained this table from immuneACCESS and retained in-frame rearrangements with V and J assigned. These tables miss some clones; where compared with another copy, unresolved V genes account for less than half of the shortfall, and the remainder is unexplained. A total of some 110,000 clones appear in this sample, just over 90% of them only once. The top ten hold about 0.18% of the sample. The time point label, as the study defines it: cells obtained before transplantation from donor or recipient. Their recognized antigens are unknown. The sample here was unstimulated CD4+ T cells sorted from spleen or lymph node cells, taken before intestinal transplant. These receptors were taken from a human donor who received an intestinal transplant.

The chain joins TRBV5-1 to TRBJ1-1, with TRBD1 matching over 7 bases. Trimming took 7 bases from V and 4 from J; bases not matched to a gene: 10. Per the germline V gene, CDR1 is SGHRS and CDR2 is YFSETQ. The CDR3 consists of 14 residues. The CDR3: CASVKGALGTEAFF. The CDR3, as DNA: TGCGCCAGCGTTAAGGGGGCCTTAGGCACTGAAGCTTTCTTT.

CDR3 sequence: CAWGLAGVTGELFF. CDR3 DNA sequence: TGTGCCTGGGGACTAGCGGGGGTTACCGGGGAGCTGTTTTTT. The rearrangement uses TRBV30 and TRBJ2-2, with 13 bases aligning to TRBD2. This CDR3 comprises 14 residues. The V gene's germline CDR1 is GTSNPN and CDR2 SVGIG (reference sequence). Trimming removed 5 bases from V and 5 bases from J; junction bases left unmatched: 2.

The chain recombines TRBV30 with TRBJ1-6, with D maybe TRBD1 (5 bases). CDR1 is GTSNPN, CDR2 SVGIG, per germline (reference sequence). Trimming pared 3 bases from V and 8 bases from J, leaving 11 bases between. The CDR3 has 13 residues. CDR3 loop: CAWSRELDSPLHF. CDR3 sequence (DNA): TGTGCCTGGAGCAGGGAATTGGATTCACCCCTCCACTTT.

The chain combines TRBV20-1 with TRBJ1-5, with TRBD1 matching over 7 bases. The CDR3 loop spans 11 amino acids. The germline V gene encodes CDR1 DFQATT and CDR2 SNEGSKA (reference sequence). V was pared by 4 bases and J by 7 bases, with 1 base of the junction left unmatched. The CDR3 spells CSATGGQPQHF. CDR3 in DNA: TGCAGTGCTACAGGGGGGCAGCCCCAGCATTTT.

CDR3 in amino acids: CASSVGGSSGNEQFF. In DNA, the CDR3 is TGTGCCAGCAGTGTAGGAGGGAGTAGTGGAAATGAGCAGTTCTTC. This chain uses TRBV2 with TRBJ2-1; D may be TRBD2 (6 bases). Germline loops: CDR1 SNHLY, CDR2 FYNNEI. The CDR3 runs to 15 residues. V lost 4 bases and J 7 bases, leaving 17 bases between the germline ends.

A single count supports this clone. This chain links TRBV18 with TRBJ2-3; 7 bases agree with TRBD2. The CDR3 is 14 amino acids. The V segment lost 3 bases and the J segment 6 bases; nucleotides outside the gene matches: 6. CDR1 is KGHSH, CDR2 LQKENI, per germline. The CDR3 nucleotides read TGTGCCAGCTCACCGTCTGGGCGGGGGGATACGCAGTATTTT. Translated, it gives CASSPSGRGDTQYF.

The chain combines TRBV5-1 with TRBJ2-2; 7 nucleotides match TRBD2. This CDR3 contains 15 residues. V dropped 4 bases and J dropped 1; count of bases not matched to a gene: 4. Per the germline V gene, CDR1 is SGHRS and CDR2 is YFSETQ. The CDR3 here is CASSPIAGNTGELFF. The CDR3 nucleotides are TGCGCCAGCAGCCCAATAGCGGGGAACACCGGGGAGCTGTTTTTT.

The J gene is TRBJ1-2, the V gene TRBV5-1; D gene ambiguous. Trimming took 0 bases from V and 1 from J, leaving 4 bases between them. CDR3 size: 13 residues. CDR1 is SGHRS and CDR2 is YFSETQ in the germline V gene. The DNA of the CDR3 is TGCGCCAGCAGCTTGGACAATAACTATGGCTACACCTTC. This translates into CASSLDNNYGYTF. Looking up the rest from reference TRBV5-1 and TRBJ1-2 gives the full variable domain: KAGVTQTPRYLIKTRGQQVTLSCSPISGHRSVSWYQQTPGQGLQFLFEYFSETQRNKGNFPGRFSGRQFSNSRSEMNVSTLELGDSALYLCASSLDNNYGYTFGSGTRLTVV.

J is TRBJ1-5 and V is TRBV11-2; TRBD1 matches at 9 bases. The germline gives CDR1 SGHAT, CDR2 FQNNGV. The trim removed 5 bases at V and 6 bases at J, leaving 11 bases unmatched. The CDR3 extends over 16 amino acids. This CDR3 is CASSPGQGVEGQPQHF. In DNA, the CDR3 is TGTGCCAGCAGCCCGGGACAGGGAGTAGAGGGTCAGCCCCAGCATTTT.

This rearrangement joins TRBV10-3 to TRBJ2-5; D possibly corresponds to TRBD1 (6 bases). The CDR3 is 15 amino acids. V gave up 2 bases and J gave up 5 bases, with 15 bases separating them. CDR1 is ENHRY, CDR2 SYGVKD, per germline. The CDR3 region has the DNA TGTGCCATCAGTGAGGCCGGAGGTCAGGGGGAGACCCAGTACTTC. Protein product: CAISEAGGQGETQYF.

The chain couples TRBV7-2 to TRBJ1-3; 7 bases are shared with TRBD1. The CDR3 contains 17 residues. The V segment lost 5 bases and the J segment 2 bases; nucleotides outside the gene matches: 12. The germline V gene has CDR1 SGHTA and CDR2 FQGNSA. CDR3 DNA sequence: TGTGCCAGCAGCCACGAAGCCCTTACAGGGGCTGGAAACACCATATATTTT. Protein product: CASSHEALTGAGNTIYF.

The rearrangement links TRBV5-5 to TRBJ1-2; tentatively, D is TRBD1 (6 bases). The CDR3 runs 16 residues. Trimming cost V 3 bases and J 2 bases, with 17 bases left between them. CDR1 and CDR2 (germline): SGHKS, YYEKEE (reference sequence). In DNA, the CDR3 is TGTGCCAGCAGCTCAGGGCCCCTCAGGGGAAACTATGGCTACACCTTC. Encoded protein: CASSSGPLRGNYGYTF.

This chain connects TRBV5-1 to TRBJ2-1; tentative D call: TRBD2 (5 bases). CDR3 size: 16 residues. V lost 0 bases and J lost 3, with 13 bases in between. CDR1 and CDR2 from the germline V gene are SGHRS and YFSETQ. CDR3 coding DNA: TGCGCCAGCAGCTTGGCCGTTGTGGGAGACTACAATGAGCAGTTCTTC. This encodes CASSLAVVGDYNEQFF.

The chain couples TRBV15 to TRBJ1-5; D is undetermined. The CDR3 length is 14 residues. V was clipped by 1 base and J by 4 bases, with 8 bases between them. From germline, CDR1 is LNHNV and CDR2 YYDKDF (reference sequence). CDR3 in DNA: TGTGCCACCAGCAGAGGGGGAGGTAATCAGCCCCAGCATTTT. Translating gives CATSRGGGNQPQHF.

The rearrangement uses TRBV6-5 and TRBJ1-2, with D perhaps matching TRBD1 (6 bases). CDR1 and CDR2 from the germline V gene are MNHEY and SVGAGI. The ends were cut back, 7 bases at V and 5 bases at J, with 20 bases in the middle. The CDR3 has 15 amino acids. CDR3 bases: TGTGCCAGCACCTTACGGGGGGCTGGCGGATATGGCTACACCTTC. It yields the protein CASTLRGAGGYGYTF.